This entry describes one T cell receptor beta chain. What it binds is unknown. The source of the sample is a study of tumor-infiltrating lymphocytes in localized non-small cell lung cancer. General observations from the study: T-cell fraction did not differ between immunotypes IM1 and IM2. Only some patients had TCR sequencing, depending on available tissue.

Losses at the gene ends were 2 bases for V and 4 bases for J; bases not matched to a gene: 3. Germline CDR1 and CDR2: SGHTA and FQGTGA. This CDR3 has 15 amino acids. TCRdb keeps only in-frame clones here, not all; method: immunoSEQ multiplex PCR. The profile shows about 8,900 clones, 60% to 70% of them singletons. V usage is TRBV7-3 and J usage is TRBJ2-1; 9 bases line up with TRBD2. Sample: uninvolved lung tissue not adjacent to the tumor. This clonotype was sampled from a human donor with non-small cell lung cancer. CDR3 nucleotides: TGTGCCAGCAGCTTAGATAGCGGGAGTTACAATGAGCAGTTCTTC. This sequence encodes CASSLDSGSYNEQFF.